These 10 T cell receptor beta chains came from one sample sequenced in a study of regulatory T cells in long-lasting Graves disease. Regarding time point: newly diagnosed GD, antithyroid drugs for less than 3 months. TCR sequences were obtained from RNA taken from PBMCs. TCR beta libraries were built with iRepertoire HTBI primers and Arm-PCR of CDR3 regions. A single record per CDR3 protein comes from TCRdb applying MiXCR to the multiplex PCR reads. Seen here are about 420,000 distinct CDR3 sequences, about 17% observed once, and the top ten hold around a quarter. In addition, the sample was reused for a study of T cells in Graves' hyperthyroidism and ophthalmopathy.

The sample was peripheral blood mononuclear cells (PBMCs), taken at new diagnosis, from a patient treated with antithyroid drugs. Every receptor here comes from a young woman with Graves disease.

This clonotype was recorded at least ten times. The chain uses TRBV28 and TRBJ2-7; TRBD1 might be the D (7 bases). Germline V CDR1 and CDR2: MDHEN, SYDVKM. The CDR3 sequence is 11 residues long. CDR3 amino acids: CVAGGSYEQYF. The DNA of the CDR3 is TGTGTAGCAGGGGGGTCCTACGAGCAGTACTTC.

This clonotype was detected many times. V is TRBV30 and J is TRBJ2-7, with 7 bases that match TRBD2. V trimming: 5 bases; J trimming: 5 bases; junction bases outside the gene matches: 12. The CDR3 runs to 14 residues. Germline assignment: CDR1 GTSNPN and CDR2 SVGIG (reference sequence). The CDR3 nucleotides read TGTGCCTGGGGAGGGCGGGAGATGGATGACGAGCAGTACTTC. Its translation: CAWGGREMDDEQYF.

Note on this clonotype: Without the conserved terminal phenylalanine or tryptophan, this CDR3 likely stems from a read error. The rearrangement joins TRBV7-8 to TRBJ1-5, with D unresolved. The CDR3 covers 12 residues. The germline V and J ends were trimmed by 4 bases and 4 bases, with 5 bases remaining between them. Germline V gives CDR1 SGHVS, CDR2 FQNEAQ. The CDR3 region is CASSYENQPQHS. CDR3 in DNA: TGTGCCAGCAGCTACGAGAATCAGCCCCAGCATTCT.

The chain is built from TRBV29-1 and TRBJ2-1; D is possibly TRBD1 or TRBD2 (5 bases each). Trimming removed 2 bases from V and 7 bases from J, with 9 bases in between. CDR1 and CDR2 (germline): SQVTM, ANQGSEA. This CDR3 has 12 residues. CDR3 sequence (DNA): TGCAGCGTTGAACTAGAGGGGAATGAGCAGTTCTTC. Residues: CSVELEGNEQFF.

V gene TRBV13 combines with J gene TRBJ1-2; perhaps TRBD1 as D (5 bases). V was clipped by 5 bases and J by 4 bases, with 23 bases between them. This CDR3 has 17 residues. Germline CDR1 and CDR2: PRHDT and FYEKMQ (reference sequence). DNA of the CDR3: TGTGCCAGCAGCCCCGAAGAAGGGACGGGGGGACTCTATGGCTACACCTTC. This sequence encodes CASSPEEGTGGLYGYTF.

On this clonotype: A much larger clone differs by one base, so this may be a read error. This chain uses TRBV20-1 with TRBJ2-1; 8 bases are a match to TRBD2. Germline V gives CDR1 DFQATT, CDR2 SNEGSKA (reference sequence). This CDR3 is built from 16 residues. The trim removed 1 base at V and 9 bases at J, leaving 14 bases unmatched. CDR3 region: CSARAPWLAGGSEQFF. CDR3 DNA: TGCAGTGCTAGAGCCCCGTGGCTAGCGGGTGGGAGTGAGCAGTTCTTC.

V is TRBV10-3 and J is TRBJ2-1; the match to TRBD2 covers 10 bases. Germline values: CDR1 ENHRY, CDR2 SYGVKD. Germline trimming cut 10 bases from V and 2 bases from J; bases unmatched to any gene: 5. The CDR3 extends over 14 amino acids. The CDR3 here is CASISGRAYNEQFF. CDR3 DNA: TGTGCCAGCATAAGCGGGAGGGCCTACAATGAGCAGTTCTTC.

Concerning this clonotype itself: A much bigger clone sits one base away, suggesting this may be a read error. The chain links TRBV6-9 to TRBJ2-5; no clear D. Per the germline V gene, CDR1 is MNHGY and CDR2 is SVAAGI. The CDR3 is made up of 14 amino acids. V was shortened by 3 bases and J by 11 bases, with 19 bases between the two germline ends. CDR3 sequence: CASSYRRSADGQYF. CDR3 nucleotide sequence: TGTGCCAGCAGTTACCGACGGAGCGCGGATGGGCAGTACTTC.

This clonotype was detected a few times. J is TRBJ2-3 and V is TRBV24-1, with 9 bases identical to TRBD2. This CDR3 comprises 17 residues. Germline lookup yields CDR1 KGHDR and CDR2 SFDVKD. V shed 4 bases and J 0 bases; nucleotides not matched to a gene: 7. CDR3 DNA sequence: TGTGCCACCAGTGACCCAAGCGGACTAGCGAGCACAGATACGCAGTATTTT. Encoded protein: CATSDPSGLASTDTQYF.

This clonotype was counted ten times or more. CDR3 region: CASSRDRGNSPLHF. The CDR3 region has the DNA TGTGCCAGCAGTCGGGACAGGGGTAATTCACCCCTCCACTTT. The chain is built from TRBV6-1 and TRBJ1-6; 10 bases map to TRBD1. Per germline, CDR1 MNHNS and CDR2 SASEGT. The CDR3 runs to 14 residues. Germline trimming cut 5 bases from V and 6 bases from J; bases unmatched to any gene: 1.